This record covers a single T cell receptor beta chain. Germline values: CDR1 LNHDA, CDR2 SQIVND (reference sequence). The V end lost 3 bases, the J end lost 2 bases, and 15 bases lay between the germline ends. The CDR3 runs 16 residues. This record comes from a study of blood T cell repertoires in COVID-19. Study context: Samples of COVID-19 (acute and convalescent) were obtained from the United States, Italy and Spain. Sources were T cells, B-cell-depleted T cells, or PBMCs; the material itself was cDNA or gDNA.

Method: immunoSEQ multiplex PCR; TCRdb's copy keeps in-frame clones and lacks some. The top ten clones hold 6% to 7% of a sample with around 280,000 clones, roughly nine tenths of them seen once. Enrolled through a virtual design, the participants were between roughly 18 and 90 years of age and came from about two dozen US areas. Participants had their cohort set by participant-reported clinical history. Sequenced input: PBMCs or T cells enriched from blood (not recorded which). This receptor was taken from a woman between 35 and 50 years old who had recovered from COVID-19. The genes are TRBV19 and TRBJ2-3; D perhaps matches TRBD2 (5 bases). The CDR3 DNA is TGTGCCAGTAGTATTTTAGGAGCGGAGCTCACAGATACGCAGTATTTT. Translated, it gives CASSILGAELTDTQYF.